The clone carrying this TCR beta chain is medium-sized. Original handling: To classify distant metastasis in papillary thyroid cancer, a model was built from CDR3 differences across clinicopathological groups. TCRdb re-clonotyped the PCR reads via MiXCR. The V and J calls were determined by TCRdb, not by the authors. The sample consists of roughly 13,000 clones, almost 30% of them appearing once. Between the trimmed V and J ends, which lost 5 bases and 5 bases, there was a span of 11 bases. The CDR3 spans 13 residues. Germline values: CDR1 KGHDR, CDR2 SFDVKD. This sample is drawn from a study of metastatic and nonmetastatic thyroid tumors. Study-level information: Both malignant and benign thyroid patients supplied peripheral blood and tumor or nodule tissue samples, across which the repertoires of these patients were then compared.

Patients had received no treatment of any kind before thyroid surgery. Material: blood. This receptor was obtained from a female donor with papillary thyroid cancer or a benign thyroid nodule (not recorded which). Some clones in this sample may be carry-over from other donors' samples. V is TRBV24-1 and J is TRBJ1-2; D not certain. The chain's CDR3 is CATSGPQGYGYTF. CDR3 DNA sequence: TGTGCCACCAGTGGCCCGCAAGGGTATGGCTACACCTTC.